A single T cell receptor (beta chain) is shown here with its context. Its target is unknown. Staining for CD45RO/CCR7/CD25/CD127/CD95/CD27 allowed sorting of CD4+ naive, central memory, regulatory and stem cell-like memory cells. As every portion of the isolated RNA was reverse transcribed, the sequencing read expressed TCRB transcripts. Here immunoSEQ multiplex PCR was the method, and the copy in TCRdb shows in-frame clones only, minus some. The table records more than 250,000 clones, about 20% of them present only once. The sample originates from a study of beta chain features in type 1 diabetes. Study-level findings and limits: Cells that show high TCR expression could be over-represented by cDNA sequencing. Lower insertion and higher deletion counts appeared at VDJ junctions in type 1 diabetes patients. The analysis here could not establish whether HLA type shapes TCRB rearrangement. Type 1 diabetes patients showed a moderate but significant shortening of TCRB CDR3s in all four CD4+ subsets.

Trimming took off 1 base at V and 8 bases at J, with 9 bases between the two ends. CDR1 and CDR2 (germline): SQVTM, ANQGSEA. The CDR3 consists of 13 residues. The chain uses TRBV29-1 and TRBJ1-6, with D maybe TRBD1 (5 bases). Sequenced input: naive CD4+ T cells from blood. This TCR was sampled from a woman aged 40-49 years with type 1 diabetes. The CDR3 protein is CSVEGTGDSPLHF. The CDR3 DNA is TGCAGCGTTGAAGGGACGGGGGATTCACCCCTCCACTTT.